The TCR beta chain under discussion was sequenced for a study of T cells in localized non-small cell lung cancer. Study-wide findings and caveats: One tumor region alone was sequenced, and heterogeneity therefore remains possible. Those with higher blood T cell density had longer overall survival.

This CDR3 contains 13 residues. Germline values: CDR1 SGHNT, CDR2 YYREEE (reference sequence). V was trimmed by 7 bases and J by 1 base, leaving 9 bases between them. TCRdb's table, derived via immunoSEQ multiplex PCR, lists solely in-frame clones and lacks some. The sample comprises some 54,000 clones, around three quarters of which are singletons, and around 4% rests with the top ten. With respect to this clone: Antigen specificity is unknown.

This chain joins TRBV5-4 and TRBJ2-4; maybe TRBD1 (5 bases). The sample in question was PBMCs, obtained before any cancer treatment. The TCR was taken from a woman between 40 and 69 years old with stage II lung adenocarcinoma. For the CDR3, the DNA is TGTGCCAGCGCGACAGAGGCCAAAAACATTCAGTACTTC. Protein sequence: CASATEAKNIQYF.